The clone carrying this T cell receptor beta chain was detected only a few times. The sample is drawn from a study of blood T cell repertoires in COVID-19. About the research overall: The United States, Italy and Spain were the sources of the acute and convalescent COVID-19 samples. PBMCs, B-cell-depleted T cells, or T cells provided the cDNA or gDNA that made up the material.

The V gene lost 5 bases and the J gene lost 6 bases, with 17 bases spanning the gap. Germline-derived CDR1 and CDR2 are PRHDT and FYEKMQ (reference sequence). CDR3 length: 15 amino acids. Per the original methods: Amplifying reference gene primers gave estimates of nucleated cell counts. Data came from immunoSEQ multiplex PCR; TCRdb stores just in-frame clones and leaves some out. V and J calls and clone size are given by that table; D and trimming were obtained from the DNA. The sample has approximately 350,000 clones; 90% to 95% are singletons. Sequences were obtained from peripheral blood. This sequence was found in a young woman who had recovered from COVID-19. The V call is TRBV13, the J call TRBJ2-1, with a weak D call TRBD1 (5 bases). The CDR3 protein is CASSEGAASGNEQFF. The CDR3 DNA follows: TGTGCCAGCAGCGAAGGGGCGGCGTCGGGCAATGAGCAGTTCTTC.